These 9 T cell receptor beta chains were sequenced from one sample in a study of T cells in Graves' hyperthyroidism and ophthalmopathy. Amplified regions were TCR beta CDR3 sequences from RNA transcripts. The HTBI primer set drove a first-round RT-PCR of the TCR CDR3. MiXCR was run by TCRdb on the multiplex PCR reads, yielding one entry per CDR3 protein. The table lists roughly 740,000 distinct CDR3 sequences, roughly 17% of them singletons, with approximately 8.4% in the top ten. The sample was blood. These TCRs come from a man younger than 30 with Graves' hyperthyroidism.

This clonotype was found many times. Here the CDR3 reads CSVDAQTSGLIKETQYF. Written as DNA, the CDR3 is TGCAGCGTTGATGCCCAGACTAGCGGGTTAATCAAAGAGACCCAGTACTTC. The chain recombines TRBV29-1 with TRBJ2-5, with 10 bases identical to TRBD2. The germline V gene has CDR1 SQVTM and CDR2 ANQGSEA. The CDR3 runs to 17 residues. With V trimmed by 3 bases and J by 3 bases, 13 bases remained unmatched.

This clonotype showed up many times. The genes are TRBV20-1 and TRBJ2-5, with 8 bases identical to TRBD1. The CDR3 is made up of 15 amino acids. The V and J ends lost 2 bases and 5 bases, in that order; junction bases with no gene match: 10. Germline V lookup: CDR1 DFQATT, CDR2 SNEGSKA (reference sequence). The DNA for the CDR3 is TGCAGTGCTAGACCTACAGGGGGTTGGGCGGAGACCCAGTACTTC. It translates to CSARPTGGWAETQYF.

This clonotype has at least ten counts. This chain connects TRBV7-9 to TRBJ2-2, with 8 positions matching TRBD2. The germline gives CDR1 SEHNR, CDR2 FQNEAQ (reference sequence). V was clipped by 6 bases and J by 5 bases; unmatched bases: 11. The CDR3 extends over 16 amino acids. CDR3 sequence (DNA): TGTGCCAGCAGACGCGAGAGCGGGAGAGGTACCGGGGAGCTGTTTTTT. Translation gives CASRRESGRGTGELFF.

This sequence joins TRBV13 and TRBJ2-2, with D possibly being TRBD1 (5 bases). The CDR3 runs to 13 residues. Per the germline V gene, CDR1 is PRHDT and CDR2 is FYEKMQ (reference sequence). Trimming pared 5 bases from V and 3 bases from J, leaving 7 bases between. The CDR3 DNA reads as TGTGCCAGCAGCCGACAGTACACCGGGGAGCTGTTTTTT. Translation: CASSRQYTGELFF.

This clonotype was counted ten times or more. The rearrangement joins TRBV7-8 to TRBJ2-1; D gene unclear. Germline-derived CDR1 and CDR2 are SGHVS and FQNEAQ. Trimming removed 1 base from V and 5 bases from J, with 18 bases in between. The CDR3 has 17 residues. CDR3 nucleotides: TGTGCCAGCAGCTTAGGAAGCCCACTTCTAAAGAACAATGAGCAGTTCTTC. It is translated as CASSLGSPLLKNNEQFF.

This clonotype occurred a few times. The gene calls are TRBV30 and TRBJ2-7, with 8 bases that match TRBD2. Germline V gene lookup returns CDR1 GTSNPN and CDR2 SVGIG (reference sequence). The CDR3 is 13 amino acids. V shed 5 bases, J shed 1 base, and the junction held 4 bases outside the gene matches. CDR3 protein: CAWRGGGSYEQYF. The CDR3 nucleotides read TGTGCCTGGCGGGGGGGGGGTTCCTACGAGCAGTACTTC.

In this sample, this clonotype turned up once. The chain uses TRBV2 and TRBJ2-3; 13 bases align to TRBD2. The CDR3 is made up of 15 amino acids. J gave up 6 bases and V 6 bases, and 6 bases lay outside the gene matches. CDR1 is SNHLY, CDR2 FYNNEI, per germline. CDR3 sequence reads: CASRRTSGRPDTQYF. CDR3 bases: TGTGCCAGCAGGAGGACTAGCGGGAGACCCGATACGCAGTATTTT.

This clonotype came up many times. V is TRBV27 and J is TRBJ2-3; D is perhaps TRBD1 or TRBD2 (5 bases each). The V gene's germline CDR1 is MNHEY and CDR2 SMNVEV (reference sequence). The CDR3 has 15 residues. With 3 bases removed from V and 1 base from J, the gap between germline ends came to 11 bases. The CDR3 spells CASSFRGARTDTQYF. The CDR3 nucleotides read TGTGCCAGCAGTTTTAGAGGGGCCCGCACAGATACGCAGTATTTT.

This sequence joins TRBV9 and TRBJ2-7; 10 bases line up with TRBD2. The CDR3 sequence is 15 residues long. Trimming took 2 bases from V and 2 from J; bases not matched to a gene: 4. Germline loops: CDR1 SGDLS, CDR2 YYNGEE. The CDR3 DNA reads TGTGCCAGCAGCGTTGGACTAGCGGAAGCCTACGAGCAGTACTTC. It yields the protein CASSVGLAEAYEQYF.